This T cell receptor beta chain stems from a study of CD8+ T cells in alopecia areata. Study-level findings and limits: TCR sharing across patients was less clear than in mice, possibly HLA-related. Scalp sample data also include resident alphabeta T cells from normal skin.

Patients with alopecia areata provided lesional scalp punch biopsies as well as peripheral blood. cDNA prepared by RNA extraction and subsequent reverse transcription served as the template for sequencing. Clones were read by immunoSEQ multiplex PCR, and TCRdb kept only the in-frame ones, dropping some. The table records approximately 66,000 clones, roughly 60% of them present only once. With respect to this clone: Its antigen is unidentified.

The CDR3 runs to 15 residues. The germline gives CDR1 LGHNA, CDR2 YSLEER. Trimming at V came to 4 bases and at J to 6 bases, leaving 8 bases not matched to a gene. The rearrangement uses TRBV4-3 and TRBJ2-2; TRBD1 agrees at 7 bases. The source was CD8+ T cells sorted from blood, collected at week 0. The source of this sequence is a human donor with alopecia areata. CDR3 bases: TGCGCCAGCAGCCCCGGACAGGCTGGGGCCGGGGAGCTGTTTTTT. Its translation is CASSPGQAGAGELFF.